The clone carrying this T cell receptor beta chain has more than one count but fewer than ten. The antigen is unknown. This sample is part of a study of identical twins. Broader study findings: Cross-sectional statistical analysis was relied on for the conclusions, without the same donors being followed. Out-of-frame alpha sequences that twins shared showed excess low generation probability.

The length of the CDR3 is 14 residues. Looked up from germline, CDR1 is SQVTM and CDR2 is ANQGSEA. V lost 0 bases to trimming and J lost 3 bases, with 11 bases between them. TCRdb re-derived calls from the 5' RACE reads in MiXCR, one entry per CDR3 protein. The sample lists roughly 540,000 distinct CDR3 sequences; roughly a fifth were seen once. The sample was also linked to a second study, of T cells expressing NK-cell markers. From that second work: With respect to HCMV, most of the eight sequenced donors were seropositive, and one was seronegative. The CD3+CD56-NKG2C+ fraction was also led by these clonotypes in a few donors.

The sequence derives from a woman younger than 30 in good health. The rearrangement uses TRBV29-1 and TRBJ1-1; no reliable D call. Input material: CD4+ T cells sorted from blood. CDR3 nucleotide sequence: TGCAGCGTTGAAGATCCAAACAGTGACACTGAAGCTTTCTTT. Translated: CSVEDPNSDTEAFF.